This TCR beta chain was observed in a study of read filtering for tumor transcriptome and immune sequencing. Study-wide background: DNase treatment preceded whole-transcriptome library preparation. Broader study findings: This fraction held mixed bone marrow immune cells after CD138-negative sorting. Correlation between methods rose after single-read clonotypes were removed.

This CDR3 has 14 amino acids. V gave up 3 bases and J gave up 4 bases; unmatched junction bases: 1. From germline, CDR1 is SGHTA and CDR2 FQGNSA. This clonotype appeared many times. Its target is not known. Molecular barcoded adaptors covering alpha/delta and beta/gamma chains were used on about 390 ng RNA. TCRdb re-called the reads with MiXCR, one entry per CDR3 protein. The data contain roughly 82,000 distinct CDR3 sequences, around 12% of them singletons. Sequenced sample: a population of CD138-negative cells sorted from bone marrow. The sequence came from a donor over 35 with multiple myeloma. This chain joins TRBV7-2 and TRBJ1-4; 8 bases fit TRBD1. The CDR3 DNA sequence: TGTGCCAGCAGCTTCGACAGGGGTAATGAAAAACTGTTTTTT. Encoded protein: CASSFDRGNEKLFF.